The sequence of this T cell receptor beta chain was determined in a study of CD8+CD57+ T cells in acquired aplastic anemia. At the level of the study: The study obtained an average of around 3.4 ug of DNA from sorted CD4+ and CD8+ cells.

An expansion of CD8+CD57+ cells by flow cytometry had been shown in patients chosen for sequencing. Severe acquired aplastic anemia was diagnosed in all patients. Points on this clonotype: Its antigen is currently unknown.

Whole-study results and caveats: Researchers report that twenty-nine CD8+ CDR3 sequences appeared in both patients and controls.

Genomic DNA provided the template from which TCR beta VDJ and CDR3 profiles were obtained. In TCRdb, the reads were re-called with MiXCR into one record per CDR3 protein. The data show some 140,000 distinct CDR3 sequences, 52% seen once. The CDR3 has 17 residues. Per germline, CDR1 SQVTM and CDR2 ANQGSEA. The V gene lost 7 bases and the J gene lost 0 bases, with 22 bases spanning the gap. The sequenced sample was sorted CD4+, CD8+, or CD8+CD57+ T cells (not recorded which) from PBMCs. The receptor was derived from a human donor with aplastic anemia. The chain has TRBV29-1 and TRBJ2-1; D is tentatively TRBD1 or TRBD2 (6 bases each). DNA of the CDR3: TGCAGCGCTGTTGGCCTAACGGGGGCCTTCTCCTACAATGAGCAGTTCTTC. Encoded protein: CSAVGLTGAFSYNEQFF.